These 20 T cell receptor beta chains share one sample of origin, sequenced in a study of cytomegalovirus exposure and HLA in healthy donors. Primers: 60 Vbeta forward and 13 Jbeta reverse. Data came from immunoSEQ multiplex PCR; TCRdb stores just in-frame clones and leaves some out. The table has about 130,000 clones, approximately 85% seen once. The sample taken for sequencing was PBMCs. These receptors originate from a young woman in good health and CMV-seropositive.

The J gene is TRBJ1-1, the V gene TRBV19, with 7 bases lining up with TRBD1. The germline V gene encodes CDR1 LNHDA and CDR2 SQIVND (reference sequence). The V and J ends lost 11 bases and 0 bases, in that order; junction bases with no gene match: 15. The CDR3 loop spans 16 amino acids. The CDR3 bases are TGTGCCTCCACCCCGGGACAGCCTAATATGAACACTGAAGCTTTCTTT. It specifies CASTPGQPNMNTEAFF.

This chain links TRBV7-9 with TRBJ1-1; D is ambiguous. Germline V CDR1 and CDR2: SEHNR, FQNEAQ (reference sequence). The V end lost 1 base, the J end lost 2 bases, and 8 bases lay between the germline ends. The CDR3 length is 14 residues. CDR3 amino acids: CASSLVILNTEAFF. CDR3 sequence (DNA): TGTGCCAGCAGCTTAGTTATCCTTAACACTGAAGCTTTCTTT.

The chain carries TRBV18 and TRBJ1-2, with a weak D call TRBD1 (5 bases). Trimming took off 3 bases at V and 7 bases at J, with 12 bases between the two ends. Germline CDR1 is KGHSH and CDR2 is LQKENI. This CDR3 region has 13 residues. The CDR3 bases are TGTGCCAGCTCACCCGGGGGGTTGATTGGCTACACCTTC. This codes for CASSPGGLIGYTF.

This chain connects TRBV6-5 to TRBJ2-5, with 7 bases lining up with TRBD1. Germline V gene lookup returns CDR1 MNHEY and CDR2 SVGAGI. The CDR3 length is 16 residues. V shed 0 bases and J 1 base; nucleotides not matched to a gene: 5. CDR3: CASSYSGTAPQETQYF. For the CDR3, the DNA is TGTGCCAGCAGTTACTCGGGGACAGCGCCCCAAGAGACCCAGTACTTC.

This clone was detected once. This chain links TRBV7-9 with TRBJ2-2, with 7 bases fitting TRBD1. Germline-derived CDR1 and CDR2 are SEHNR and FQNEAQ (reference sequence). The CDR3 length is 15 residues. Unmatched junction bases numbered 9, after V lost 10 bases and J lost 1 base. CDR3 residues: CATHPGTVNTGELFF. In DNA form, the CDR3 reads TGTGCCACCCACCCGGGGACAGTGAACACCGGGGAGCTGTTTTTT.

The table lists this clone with a count of one. The chain carries TRBV19 and TRBJ1-5, with 8 nucleotides matching TRBD1. J gave up 7 bases and V 5 bases, and 13 bases lay outside the gene matches. This CDR3 region has 16 residues. Germline CDR1 and CDR2: LNHDA and SQIVND (reference sequence). The chain's CDR3 is CASSVSGQAGGQPQHF. The CDR3 nucleotides read TGTGCCAGTAGTGTATCGGGACAGGCGGGCGGCCAGCCCCAGCATTTT.

This chain uses TRBV7-3 with TRBJ2-1; TRBD1 is a possible D gene (5 bases). V was clipped by 5 bases and J by 0 bases, with 8 bases between them. This CDR3 comprises 14 residues. CDR1 and CDR2 from the germline V gene are SGHTA and FQGTGA. The CDR3 coding sequence is TGTGCCAGCAGCCCCCAGGGCTCCTACAATGAGCAGTTCTTC. As protein: CASSPQGSYNEQFF.

The V and J genes are TRBV28 and TRBJ2-7, with D perhaps matching TRBD2 (5 bases). CDR1 is MDHEN and CDR2 is SYDVKM in the germline V gene. V was shortened by 9 bases and J by 3 bases, with 12 bases between the two germline ends. The CDR3 length is 12 residues. CDR3 nucleotides: TGTGCCAGTTCAGAGGGTCACTACGAGCAGTACTTC. Encoded protein: CASSEGHYEQYF.

The V gene is TRBV7-3, the J gene TRBJ2-1; 9 positions agree with TRBD2. The CDR3 has 17 amino acids. From germline, CDR1 is SGHTA and CDR2 FQGTGA. V lost 4 bases, J lost 7 bases, and 14 bases stayed unmatched. CDR3 amino acids: CASSSGRGSGGPNEQFF. In DNA, the CDR3 is TGTGCCAGCAGCTCCGGTCGTGGTAGCGGGGGTCCAAATGAGCAGTTCTTC.

A word on this clone: Other DNA sequences within the sample encode an identical CDR3. V and J are TRBV2 and TRBJ2-5; possible D gene TRBD2, 5 bases. The CDR3 totals 14 residues. CDR1 and CDR2 from the germline V gene are SNHLY and FYNNEI. The V end lost 3 bases, the J end lost 5 bases, and 13 bases lay between the germline ends. CDR3 sequence reads: CASSEKVGVETQYF. CDR3 coding DNA: TGTGCCAGCAGTGAGAAGGTCGGGGTGGAGACCCAGTACTTC.

J is TRBJ1-2 and V is TRBV2; 11 nucleotides match TRBD1. CDR1 is SNHLY and CDR2 is FYNNEI in the germline V gene. V dropped 9 bases and J dropped 6; count of bases not matched to a gene: 3. The CDR3 extends over 12 amino acids. The CDR3: CARRTGGHGYTF. The CDR3 DNA reads TGTGCCAGAAGGACAGGGGGCCATGGCTACACCTTC.

This chain connects TRBV5-1 to TRBJ2-3, with TRBD2 matching 8 bases. Trimming at V came to 0 bases and at J to 0 bases, leaving 9 bases not matched to a gene. The CDR3 has 18 amino acids. Germline V gene lookup returns CDR1 SGHRS and CDR2 YFSETQ. The CDR3 region has the DNA TGCGCCAGCAGCTTGGCGGGAGGGGTGCTATCTAGCACAGATACGCAGTATTTT. Its translation: CASSLAGGVLSSTDTQYF.

The chain combines TRBV9 with TRBJ2-3; TRBD2 agrees at 11 bases. J lost 4 bases, V lost 3 bases, and 4 bases had no gene match. Per germline, CDR1 SGDLS and CDR2 YYNGEE. CDR3 length equals 15 residues. The CDR3 loop is CASSGLAGGADTQYF. The CDR3 DNA reads TGTGCCAGCAGCGGATTAGCGGGGGGGGCAGATACGCAGTATTTT.

The V call is TRBV5-4, the J call TRBJ1-5; TRBD1 matches 7 bases. The CDR3 length is 15 residues. Trimming at V came to 0 bases and at J to 11 bases, leaving 11 bases not matched to a gene. The germline gives CDR1 SGHNT, CDR2 YYREEE (reference sequence). DNA for the CDR3: TGTGCCAGCAGCTTGGGCCCGGGACAGTATGAAGCCCAGCATTTT. Residues: CASSLGPGQYEAQHF.

This chain uses TRBV7-2 with TRBJ1-4, with D maybe TRBD1 (5 bases). The CDR3 spans 13 residues. V gave up 2 bases and J gave up 8 bases, with 9 bases separating them. Germline loops: CDR1 SGHTA, CDR2 FQGNSA. For the CDR3, the DNA is TGTGCCAGCAGCTTATTGTACAGGGAAAAACTGTTTTTT. It translates to CASSLLYREKLFF.

DNA for the CDR3: TGCGCCAGCAGCTTGACAGGGATGTCTGGAAACACCATATATTTT. It yields the protein CASSLTGMSGNTIYF. The chain couples TRBV5-1 to TRBJ1-3; D is possibly TRBD1 (6 bases). From germline, CDR1 is SGHRS and CDR2 YFSETQ. This CDR3 has 15 residues. The V and J ends lost 1 base and 1 base respectively, with 9 bases between them.

J is TRBJ1-2 and V is TRBV4-1; a weak D match, TRBD1 (6 bases). Trimming left V 1 base short and J 7 bases short, with 13 bases between. The germline gives CDR1 MGHRA, CDR2 YSYEKL. This CDR3 has 14 residues. The CDR3 sequence: CASSQVSRGFGYTF. The CDR3 DNA follows: TGCGCCAGCAGCCAAGTTTCCAGGGGATTTGGCTACACCTTC.

The chain employs TRBV20-1 and TRBJ1-5; maybe TRBD1 (5 bases). CDR1 is DFQATT and CDR2 is SNEGSKA in the germline V gene (reference sequence). This CDR3 is 11 amino acids long. V shed 0 bases and J shed 9 bases, with 6 bases lying between them. The CDR3: CSAREGGPQHF. In nucleotides, the CDR3 is TGCAGTGCTAGAGAGGGGGGGCCCCAGCATTTT.

As for this clone: In this CDR3 the conserved last residue, phenylalanine or tryptophan, is missing, so a read error is likely. The DNA is left out, because the CDR3 cannot be placed on it with certainty; the CDR3 is given as TCRdb lists it. CDR3 in amino acids: CASSEARTPGWL. This chain links TRBV2 with TRBJ1-1. CDR1 SNHLY and CDR2 FYNNEI come from the germline V gene. The CDR3 numbers 12 amino acids, ends counted.

The chain couples TRBV5-4 to TRBJ2-1; 7 bases fit TRBD2. Looked up from germline, CDR1 is SGHNT and CDR2 is YYREEE (reference sequence). The CDR3 is 13 residues long. The ends lost 3 bases at V and 6 bases at J; junction bases unmatched: 3. CDR3 protein: CASSSPGGNEQFF. In DNA form, the CDR3 reads TGTGCCAGCAGCTCCCCGGGAGGCAATGAGCAGTTCTTC.